This T cell receptor (beta chain) was identified during a study of cytomegalovirus exposure and HLA in healthy donors. The study, taken as a whole, reports: In a later analysis, specific HLA alleles were associated with 15,000 or so TCR beta sequences at a 0.05 false discovery rate. For most TCR beta V segments, an earlier analysis put the productive rate at about 87% or about 30% of the time.

PCR employed 60 Vbeta and 13 Jbeta primers. Some clones are missing from TCRdb's copy, which holds only in-frame ones; the method was immunoSEQ multiplex PCR. This sample carries around 120,000 clones, roughly 80% of them seen once, and the ten largest clones take approximately 30%. CDR1 and CDR2 (germline): SGHRS, YFSETQ. The V and J ends lost 4 bases and 2 bases respectively, with 9 bases between them. This CDR3 region has 13 residues. In regard to this clone: The antigen remains unidentified.

This receptor was identified in a man aged 55 to 70 in good health and CMV-seropositive. The genes are TRBV5-1 and TRBJ1-1; TRBD1 might be the D (5 bases). The sample taken for sequencing was PBMCs. In nucleotides, the CDR3 is TGCGCCAGCAGCAGGGACTCTAACACTGAAGCTTTCTTT. As protein: CASSRDSNTEAFF.